This is a list of T cell receptor beta chains from one sample in a study of cytomegalovirus exposure and HLA in healthy donors. The method was immunoSEQ multiplex PCR; TCRdb's version includes in-frame clones alone and lacks a portion of them. The table includes over 110,000 clones, approximately 84% detected once. Sequenced sample: PBMCs. The receptors were gathered from a woman aged 25 to 39 in good health and CMV-seronegative. Each CDR3 is given with its conserved first and last residue. Each record gives: J gene, D gene, CDR3 length, clone size, V gene, CDR3 DNA, CDR3 protein. The D gene is left open where the match is weak. Clone sizes are given selectively: once, few, many, or a class where the clone is expanded.

j_gene: TRBJ1-5
d_gene: NA
len: 16
abundance: NA
v_gene: TRBV19
CDR3nt: TGTGCCAGTAGCTACGGGGGGTTTGTGAGCAATCAGCCCCAGCATTTT
CDR3aa: CASSYGGFVSNQPQHF

j_gene: TRBJ2-7
d_gene: TRBD1
len: 14
abundance: NA
v_gene: TRBV13
CDR3nt: TGTGCCAGCACCCGGACAGGGAACTCCTACGAGCAGTACTTC
CDR3aa: CASTRTGNSYEQYF

j_gene: TRBJ1-6
d_gene: NA
len: 15
abundance: few
v_gene: TRBV7-2
CDR3nt: TGTGCCAGCAGCTTAGGAGGGACTGTTGATTCACCCCTCCACTTT
CDR3aa: CASSLGGTVDSPLHF

j_gene: TRBJ2-3
d_gene: TRBD1
len: 15
abundance: NA
v_gene: TRBV6-5
CDR3nt: TGTGCCAGCAGCGAGACAGGGGTCGGGACAGATACGCAGTATTTT
CDR3aa: CASSETGVGTDTQYF

j_gene: TRBJ2-3
d_gene: NA
len: 15
abundance: NA
v_gene: TRBV7-2
CDR3nt: TGTGCCAGCACCCAAGGAGGCGGATCCACAGATACGCAGTATTTT
CDR3aa: CASTQGGGSTDTQYF

j_gene: TRBJ1-6
d_gene: TRBD1
len: 13
abundance: few
v_gene: TRBV27
CDR3nt: TGTGCCAGCAGTTCTCCGACAGGGGCGGCCCTCCACTTT
CDR3aa: CASSSPTGAALHF

j_gene: TRBJ1-2
d_gene: TRBD1
len: 15
abundance: NA
v_gene: TRBV30
CDR3nt: TGTGCCTGGAGTGTAACCGGGACAGGGAAAGGTGGCTACACCTTC
CDR3aa: CAWSVTGTGKGGYTF

j_gene: TRBJ2-3
d_gene: NA
len: 16
abundance: NA
v_gene: TRBV9
CDR3nt: TGTGCCAGCAGCGTAGTCGGCAGTGTGCGGGCAGATACGCAGTATTTT
CDR3aa: CASSVVGSVRADTQYF

j_gene: TRBJ1-4
d_gene: NA
len: 14
abundance: NA
v_gene: TRBV27
CDR3nt: TGTGCCAGCAGTTTACAGGGGAGTAATGAAAAACTGTTTTTT
CDR3aa: CASSLQGSNEKLFF

j_gene: TRBJ1-2
d_gene: TRBD1
len: 14
abundance: NA
v_gene: TRBV18
CDR3nt: TGTGCCAGCTCACCAAATCGACAGGGGGATGGCTACACCTTC
CDR3aa: CASSPNRQGDGYTF

j_gene: TRBJ2-7
d_gene: NA
len: 14
abundance: NA
v_gene: TRBV2
CDR3nt: TGTGCCAGCCTGGGGGGCAGGGGGTCCTACGAGCAGTACTTC
CDR3aa: CASLGGRGSYEQYF

j_gene: TRBJ1-2
d_gene: TRBD1
len: 14
abundance: NA
v_gene: TRBV29-1
CDR3nt: TGCAGCGTTGCCCGGACAGGGTCAACGCCTGGCTACACCTTC
CDR3aa: CSVARTGSTPGYTF

j_gene: TRBJ2-1
d_gene: NA
len: 14
abundance: NA
v_gene: TRBV6-1
CDR3nt: TGTGCCAGCAGGCGGGGTAACTCCCTTAGGGAGCAGTTCTTC
CDR3aa: CASRRGNSLREQFF

j_gene: TRBJ2-5
d_gene: NA
len: 17
abundance: NA
v_gene: TRBV2
CDR3nt: TGTGCCAGCAGTCCAGGGGCACGAAAATCGTACCAAGAGACCCAGTACTTC
CDR3aa: CASSPGARKSYQETQYF

j_gene: TRBJ2-5
d_gene: TRBD2
len: 16
abundance: NA
v_gene: TRBV7-9
CDR3nt: TGTGCCAGCAGCTTGGGGACTAGCGGGGGCCAAGAGACCCAGTACTTC
CDR3aa: CASSLGTSGGQETQYF

j_gene: TRBJ1-6
d_gene: TRBD1
len: 15
abundance: NA
v_gene: TRBV5-8
CDR3nt: TGTGCCAGCAGCTCGGACAGGGCTCCTAATTCACCCCTCCACTTT
CDR3aa: CASSSDRAPNSPLHF

j_gene: TRBJ2-7
d_gene: TRBD2
len: 13
abundance: NA
v_gene: TRBV19
CDR3nt: TGTGCCAGTAGTATAGGGGAGGGTTCTCAGCAGTACTTC
CDR3aa: CASSIGEGSQQYF

j_gene: TRBJ1-2
d_gene: TRBD1
len: 14
abundance: NA
v_gene: TRBV7-8
CDR3nt: TGTGCCAGCAGCTCCTCAGGGGGTAGCTATGGCTACACCTTC
CDR3aa: CASSSSGGSYGYTF

j_gene: TRBJ2-7
d_gene: NA
len: 11
abundance: NA
v_gene: TRBV2
CDR3nt: TGTGCCAGCAGTGTTCTCTACGAGCAGTACTTC
CDR3aa: CASSVLYEQYF

j_gene: TRBJ2-7
d_gene: TRBD1
len: 12
abundance: NA
v_gene: TRBV6-5
CDR3nt: TGTGCCAGCAGTCCAGGACCGGGACAGGGTTATTTC
CDR3aa: CASSPGPGQGYF

j_gene: TRBJ2-1
d_gene: TRBD2
len: 15
abundance: NA
v_gene: TRBV7-3
CDR3nt: TGTGCCAGCAGCTTATACAGCGGGGGGTCCATAGAGCAGTTCTTC
CDR3aa: CASSLYSGGSIEQFF

j_gene: TRBJ1-1
d_gene: NA
len: 16
abundance: once
v_gene: TRBV6-1
CDR3nt: TGTGCCAGCAGTGAAGCATACAGTGGACATTCCACTGAAGCTTTCTTT
CDR3aa: CASSEAYSGHSTEAFF

j_gene: TRBJ2-7
d_gene: NA
len: 13
abundance: NA
v_gene: TRBV14
CDR3nt: TGTGCCAGCAGCCAAGATATTTGGCTCGAGCAGTACTTC
CDR3aa: CASSQDIWLEQYF

j_gene: TRBJ1-1
d_gene: NA
len: 15
abundance: NA
v_gene: TRBV5-1
CDR3nt: TGCGCCAGCAGCTTGGGTCCCGGTATTGATACTGAAGCTTTCTTT
CDR3aa: CASSLGPGIDTEAFF

j_gene: TRBJ2-5
d_gene: NA
len: 14
abundance: NA
v_gene: TRBV6-6
CDR3nt: TGTGCCAGCAGCAGGGTATTTTTTCAAGAGACCCAGTACTTC
CDR3aa: CASSRVFFQETQYF

j_gene: TRBJ2-5
d_gene: NA
len: 12
abundance: NA
v_gene: TRBV7-2
CDR3nt: TGTGCCAGCAGCTTCAACTTGGAGACCCAGTACTTC
CDR3aa: CASSFNLETQYF

j_gene: TRBJ1-1
d_gene: TRBD1
len: 13
abundance: NA
v_gene: TRBV28
CDR3nt: TGTGCCAGCAGGCGGGACAGGGGCACTGAAGCTTTCTTT
CDR3aa: CASRRDRGTEAFF

j_gene: TRBJ1-2
d_gene: NA
len: 15
abundance: NA
v_gene: TRBV4-2
CDR3nt: TGTGCCAGCAGCCAAGATCTTCGGTCAGGCTTTGGCTACACCTTC
CDR3aa: CASSQDLRSGFGYTF

j_gene: TRBJ2-7
d_gene: TRBD2
len: 16
abundance: NA
v_gene: TRBV6-6
CDR3nt: TGTGCCAGCAGTTACAACCCCAAGACTAGCGCCTACGAGCAGTACTTC
CDR3aa: CASSYNPKTSAYEQYF

j_gene: TRBJ2-1
d_gene: NA
len: 15
abundance: NA
v_gene: TRBV5-4
CDR3nt: TGTGCCAGCAGCTTCGTGGGGGGTCCTTACAATGAGCAGTTCTTC
CDR3aa: CASSFVGGPYNEQFF

j_gene: TRBJ1-1
d_gene: NA
len: 13
abundance: NA
v_gene: TRBV30
CDR3nt: TGTGCCTGGAGTGTACGATTGGGGCTAGAAGCTTTCTTT
CDR3aa: CAWSVRLGLEAFF

j_gene: TRBJ2-3
d_gene: TRBD2
len: 14
abundance: NA
v_gene: TRBV5-1
CDR3nt: TGCGCCAGCAGCCCGGGGGGGAGCACAGATACGCAGTATTTT
CDR3aa: CASSPGGSTDTQYF

j_gene: TRBJ1-6
d_gene: TRBD1
len: 12
abundance: medium-sized
v_gene: TRBV9
CDR3nt: TGTGCCAGCGGGACAGCTAATTCACCCCTCCACTTT
CDR3aa: CASGTANSPLHF

j_gene: TRBJ2-5
d_gene: TRBD1
len: 14
abundance: NA
v_gene: TRBV6-5
CDR3nt: TGTGCCAGCAGCGCCGGGACAGGGCGGGAGACCCAGTACTTC
CDR3aa: CASSAGTGRETQYF

j_gene: TRBJ2-5
d_gene: NA
len: 16
abundance: NA
v_gene: TRBV5-6
CDR3nt: TGTGCCAGCAGCTTGGTAGGGGGGGACCTCCAAGAGACCCAGTACTTC
CDR3aa: CASSLVGGDLQETQYF

j_gene: TRBJ1-5
d_gene: NA
len: 13
abundance: NA
v_gene: TRBV5-1
CDR3nt: TGCGCCAGCAGCTTATCCGGCAATCAGCCCCAGCATTTT
CDR3aa: CASSLSGNQPQHF